This T cell receptor (beta chain) was documented in a study of OX40 agonist ivuxolimab in advanced cancers. Study-wide results and limits: Certain nonresponding patients likewise had low normalized T-cell clonal expansion.

The germline CDR1 and CDR2 sequences are SGDLS and YYNGEE. Trimming cost V 4 bases and J 8 bases; bases outside gene matches: 12. The CDR3 consists of 15 residues. Sequenced by immunoSEQ multiplex PCR; TCRdb stores in-frame clones only, minus some. The sample consists of 53,000 or so clones, nearly 80% of them appearing once. This clone was counted a single time. Its antigen remains unidentified. This receptor was obtained from an adult with an advanced solid tumor such as melanoma, head and neck, liver or kidney cancer. J is TRBJ2-1 and V is TRBV9, with 7 bases fitting TRBD2. Sequenced material: CD4+ or CD8+ T cells sorted from blood, taken in a trial of the OX40 agonist ivuxolimab. CDR3 region: CASSYGGGRGYEQFF. The CDR3 DNA is TGTGCCAGCAGCTACGGCGGCGGGAGAGGGTATGAGCAGTTCTTC.